This T cell receptor beta chain was captured by sequencing in a study of blood T cells in healthy people across ages. Across the study: About one barcoded beta molecule per two T cells came from capture by template switching. Study-wide results and caveats: TCR beta diversity per million T cells fell roughly linearly with age.

This clonotype was recorded at least ten times. The antigen remains undetermined. The CDR3 sequence is 13 residues long. The germline gives CDR1 SGHTA, CDR2 FQGNSA. V shed 2 bases and J shed 2 bases, with 6 bases lying between them. For the second PCR, which ran for 7 to 11 cycles, a sample-barcoded 5' primer and a J-beta primer mix were used. The authors tagged each cDNA molecule using a template-switch adaptor with 12 random nucleotides. TCRdb passed the 5' RACE reads through MiXCR, listing each CDR3 protein once. The table includes about a million distinct CDR3 sequences, about 48% detected once. Material for sequencing was blood. The J gene is TRBJ2-5, the V gene TRBV7-2; no reliable D call. The TCR was taken from a man in his thirties or forties in good health. CDR3 bases: TGTGCCAGCAGCTTATCTCAGCAAGAGACCCAGTACTTC. Protein product: CASSLSQQETQYF.